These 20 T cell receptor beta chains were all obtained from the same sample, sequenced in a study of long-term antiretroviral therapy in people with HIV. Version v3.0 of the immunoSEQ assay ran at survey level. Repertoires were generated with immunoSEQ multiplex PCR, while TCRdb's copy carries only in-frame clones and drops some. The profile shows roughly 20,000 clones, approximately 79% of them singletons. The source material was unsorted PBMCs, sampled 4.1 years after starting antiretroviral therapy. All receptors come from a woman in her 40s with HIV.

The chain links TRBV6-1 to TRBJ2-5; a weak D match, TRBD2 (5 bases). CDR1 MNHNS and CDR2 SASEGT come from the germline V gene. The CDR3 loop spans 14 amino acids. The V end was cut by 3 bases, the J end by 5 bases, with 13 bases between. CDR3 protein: CASSDWASRETQYF. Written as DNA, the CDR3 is TGTGCCAGCAGTGACTGGGCTAGCCGGGAGACCCAGTACTTC.

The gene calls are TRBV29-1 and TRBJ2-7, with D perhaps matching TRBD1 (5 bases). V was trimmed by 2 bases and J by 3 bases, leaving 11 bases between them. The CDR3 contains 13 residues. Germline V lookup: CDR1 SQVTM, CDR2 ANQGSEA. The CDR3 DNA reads TGCAGCGTTGAATCAGGGTTCGGCTACGAGCAGTACTTC. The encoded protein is CSVESGFGYEQYF.

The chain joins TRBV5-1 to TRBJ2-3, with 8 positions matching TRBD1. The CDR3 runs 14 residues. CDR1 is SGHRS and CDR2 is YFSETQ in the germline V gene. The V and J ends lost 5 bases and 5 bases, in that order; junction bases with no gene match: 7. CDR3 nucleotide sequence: TGCGCCAGCAGTAGACAGGGGTTTGGAGATACGCAGTATTTT. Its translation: CASSRQGFGDTQYF. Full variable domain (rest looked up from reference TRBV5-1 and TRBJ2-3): KAGVTQTPRYLIKTRGQQVTLSCSPISGHRSVSWYQQTPGQGLQFLFEYFSETQRNKGNFPGRFSGRQFSNSRSEMNVSTLELGDSALYLCASSRQGFGDTQYFGPGTRLTVL.

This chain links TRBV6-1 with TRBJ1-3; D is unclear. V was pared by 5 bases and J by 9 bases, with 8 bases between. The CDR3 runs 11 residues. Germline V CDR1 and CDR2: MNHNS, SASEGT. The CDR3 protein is CASSSRFTIYF. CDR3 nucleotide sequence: TGTGCCAGCAGTTCCCGTTTCACCATATATTTT.

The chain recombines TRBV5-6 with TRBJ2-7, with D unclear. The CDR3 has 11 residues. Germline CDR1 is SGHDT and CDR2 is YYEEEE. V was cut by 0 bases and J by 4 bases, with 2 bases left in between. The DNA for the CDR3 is TGTGCCAGCAGCTTGGGATACGAGCAGTACTTC. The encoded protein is CASSLGYEQYF.

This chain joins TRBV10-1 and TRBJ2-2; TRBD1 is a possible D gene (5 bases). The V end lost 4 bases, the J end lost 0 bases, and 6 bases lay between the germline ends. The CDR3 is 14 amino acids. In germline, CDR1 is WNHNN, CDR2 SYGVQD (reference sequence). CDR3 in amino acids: CASSVGANTGELFF. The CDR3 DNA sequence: TGCGCCAGCAGTGTAGGGGCGAACACCGGGGAGCTGTTTTTT.

In nucleotides, the CDR3 is TGTGCCAGCAGTGTTGAGGGGGGAGGAAATCAGCCCCAGCATTTT. Translating it yields CASSVEGGGNQPQHF. V gene TRBV6-4 combines with J gene TRBJ1-5; a weak D match, TRBD1 (6 bases). The CDR3 spans 15 residues. Germline assignment: CDR1 MRHNA and CDR2 SNTAGT. Trimming removed 4 bases from V and 4 bases from J, with 14 bases in between.

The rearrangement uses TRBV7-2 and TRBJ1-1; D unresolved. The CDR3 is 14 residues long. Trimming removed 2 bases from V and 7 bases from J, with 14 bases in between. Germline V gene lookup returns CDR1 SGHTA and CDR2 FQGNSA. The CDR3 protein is CASSLTRGNFEAFF. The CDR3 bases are TGTGCCAGCAGCTTAACGAGAGGGAACTTTGAAGCTTTCTTT.

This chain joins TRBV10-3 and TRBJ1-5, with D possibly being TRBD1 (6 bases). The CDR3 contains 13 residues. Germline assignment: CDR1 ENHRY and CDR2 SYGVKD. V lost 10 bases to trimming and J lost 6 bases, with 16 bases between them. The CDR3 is CATNPDSFQPQHF. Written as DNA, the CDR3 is TGTGCCACCAACCCGGACAGTTTTCAGCCCCAGCATTTT.

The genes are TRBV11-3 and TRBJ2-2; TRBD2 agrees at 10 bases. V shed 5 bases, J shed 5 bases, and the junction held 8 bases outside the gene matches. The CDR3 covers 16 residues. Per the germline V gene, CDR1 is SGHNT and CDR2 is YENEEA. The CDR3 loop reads CASSTTLAGVTGELFF. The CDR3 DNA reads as TGTGCCAGCAGCACCACTCTAGCGGGGGTAACCGGGGAGCTGTTTTTT.

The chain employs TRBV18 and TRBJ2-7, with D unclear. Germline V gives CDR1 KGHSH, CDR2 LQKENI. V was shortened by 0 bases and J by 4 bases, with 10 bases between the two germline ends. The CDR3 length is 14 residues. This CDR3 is CASSPPTGKYEQYF. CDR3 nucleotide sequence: TGTGCCAGCTCACCACCTACCGGAAAATACGAGCAGTACTTC. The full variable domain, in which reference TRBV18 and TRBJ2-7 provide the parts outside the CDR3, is NAGVMQNPRHLVRRRGQEARLRCSPMKGHSHVYWYRQLPEEGLKFMVYLQKENIIDESGMPKERFSAEFPKEGPSILRIQQVVRGDSAAYFCASSPPTGKYEQYFGPGTRLTVT.

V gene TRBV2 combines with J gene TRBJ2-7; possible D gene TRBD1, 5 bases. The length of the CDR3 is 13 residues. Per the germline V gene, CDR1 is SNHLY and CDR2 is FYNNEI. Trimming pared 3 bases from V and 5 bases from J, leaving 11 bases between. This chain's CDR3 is CASSDQGRHEQYF. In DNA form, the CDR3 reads TGTGCCAGCAGTGACCAGGGTCGGCACGAGCAGTACTTC.

This chain's CDR3 is CASSKGTANTDTQYF. In DNA form, the CDR3 reads TGTGCCAGCAGCAAAGGGACAGCGAACACAGATACGCAGTATTTT. This chain links TRBV14 with TRBJ2-3; the match to TRBD1 covers 7 bases. Unmatched junction bases numbered 7, after V lost 5 bases and J lost 2 bases. Looked up from germline, CDR1 is SGHDN and CDR2 is FVKESK. CDR3 size: 15 residues.

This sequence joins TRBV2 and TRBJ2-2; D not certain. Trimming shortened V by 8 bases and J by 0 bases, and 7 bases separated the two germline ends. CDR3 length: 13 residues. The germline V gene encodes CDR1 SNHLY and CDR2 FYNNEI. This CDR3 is CASAAPNTGELFF. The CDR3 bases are TGTGCCAGCGCAGCCCCGAACACCGGGGAGCTGTTTTTT.

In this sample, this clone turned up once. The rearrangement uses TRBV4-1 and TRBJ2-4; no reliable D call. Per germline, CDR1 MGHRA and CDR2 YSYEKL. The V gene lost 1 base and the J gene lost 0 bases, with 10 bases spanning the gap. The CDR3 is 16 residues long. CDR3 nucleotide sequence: TGCGCCAGCAGCCAAGGATGGGATTTAGCCAAAAACATTCAGTACTTC. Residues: CASSQGWDLAKNIQYF.

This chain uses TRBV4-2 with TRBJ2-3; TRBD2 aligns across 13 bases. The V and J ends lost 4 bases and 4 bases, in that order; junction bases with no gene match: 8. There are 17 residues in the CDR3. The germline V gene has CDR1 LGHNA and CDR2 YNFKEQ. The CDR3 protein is CASSPSPLAGGPDTQYF. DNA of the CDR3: TGTGCCAGCAGCCCTTCCCCACTAGCGGGGGGGCCAGATACGCAGTATTTT.

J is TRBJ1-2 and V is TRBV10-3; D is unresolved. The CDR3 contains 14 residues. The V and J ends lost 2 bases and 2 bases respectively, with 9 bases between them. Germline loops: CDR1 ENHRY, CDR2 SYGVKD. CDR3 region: CAISEVTLNYGYTF. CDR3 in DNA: TGTGCCATCAGTGAGGTAACATTGAACTATGGCTACACCTTC.

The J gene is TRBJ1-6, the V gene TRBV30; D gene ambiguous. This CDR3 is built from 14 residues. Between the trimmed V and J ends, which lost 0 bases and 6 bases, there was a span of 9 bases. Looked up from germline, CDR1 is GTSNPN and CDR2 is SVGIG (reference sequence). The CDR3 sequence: CAWSVQPVNSPLHF. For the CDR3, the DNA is TGTGCCTGGAGTGTACAGCCAGTTAATTCACCCCTCCACTTT.

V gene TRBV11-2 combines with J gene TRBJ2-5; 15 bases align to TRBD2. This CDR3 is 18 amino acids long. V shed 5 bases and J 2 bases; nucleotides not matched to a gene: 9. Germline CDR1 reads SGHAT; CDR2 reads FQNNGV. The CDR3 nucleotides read TGTGCCAGCAGCCCCGGACTAGCGGGAGGGCCGCGGCAAGAGACCCAGTACTTC. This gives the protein CASSPGLAGGPRQETQYF.

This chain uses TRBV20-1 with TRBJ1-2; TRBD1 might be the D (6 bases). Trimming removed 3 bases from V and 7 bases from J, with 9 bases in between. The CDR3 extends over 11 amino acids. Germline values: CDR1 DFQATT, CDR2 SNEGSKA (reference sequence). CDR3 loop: CSARGHLGYTF. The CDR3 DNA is TGCAGTGCTAGGGGACATCTTGGCTACACCTTC.